The clone carrying this T cell receptor beta chain was detected only once. Study processing details: In the immunoSEQ data, sequences were junction-only and lacked quality scores, so filtering differed. Sequenced by immunoSEQ multiplex PCR; TCRdb stores in-frame clones only, minus some. The DNA gave D and trimming, while V, J and clone size come from that table. This sample has roughly 2.5 million clones, with more than 90% found just once. CD45RA-negative memory and CD45RA+ naive subsets were split from the CD4+ cells. This sample was taken from a study of shared clonotypes between healthy human individuals. Study-wide background: Three plates were used per donor for CD4 naive, three for CD4 memory, two for CD8 naive and one for CD8 memory.

The receptor's source is a man younger than 35 in good health. The sample comprised naive CD4+ T cells sorted from blood. The subset: CD45RA+ positively selected.

This chain's CDR3 is CAISVTEKETQYF. The DNA for the CDR3 is TGTGCCATCAGTGTGACAGAGAAAGAGACCCAGTACTTC. The rearrangement uses TRBV10-3 and TRBJ2-5; D perhaps matches TRBD1 (5 bases). The CDR3 contains 13 residues. Deletions cut 4 bases from V and 3 bases from J, with 9 bases between. The V gene's germline CDR1 is ENHRY and CDR2 SYGVKD.